The entry that follows covers one TCR beta chain sequence. The sample belongs to a study of blood T cell repertoires in COVID-19. In the study overall: The origin of the acute and convalescent COVID-19 samples was the United States, Italy and Spain.

Those enrolled, adults aged about 18 to 89 years, came from about 24 US areas. Study processing details: Amplification from reference gene primers served as the basis for estimated nucleated cell counts. This table comes from immunoSEQ multiplex PCR, and its TCRdb copy is limited to in-frame clones, with some not included. The DNA gave D and trimming, while V, J and clone size come from that table. Of around 290,000 clones listed, roughly 86% are singletons. Trimming cost V 4 bases and J 7 bases, with 20 bases left between them. The CDR3 totals 17 residues. Germline assignment: CDR1 ENHRY and CDR2 SYGVKD.

The chain combines TRBV10-3 with TRBJ1-6; a weak D match, TRBD1 (6 bases). Sequencing used PBMCs or T cells enriched from blood (not recorded which). The TCR comes from a woman under 30 who had recovered from COVID-19. In DNA form, the CDR3 reads TGTGCCATCAGTGCCCAGGGGTTTACAGTTTCCAATTCACCCCTCCACTTT. This translates into CAISAQGFTVSNSPLHF.